Following are 31 T cell receptor beta chains from one sample sequenced in a study of neoadjuvant anti-PD-1 for oral cavity cancer. Sequencing used immunoSEQ multiplex PCR; TCRdb keeps in-frame clones, though not all of them. The sample lists 80,000 to 95,000 clones, roughly four fifths occurring once. This material consisted of PBMCs, taken before nivolumab (anti-PD-1) treatment. The origin of the receptors is a person aged 40-85 years with oral cavity squamous cell carcinoma.

This clone has more than one count but fewer than ten. This chain uses TRBV2 with TRBJ2-2; no reliable D call. The V gene lost 1 base and the J gene lost 3 bases, with 6 bases spanning the gap. Germline V gene sequence: CDR1 SNHLY, CDR2 FYNNEI. CDR3 size: 14 residues. The CDR3 DNA follows: TGTGCCAGCAGTGAAGTGACCTACACCGGGGAGCTGTTTTTT. It codes for CASSEVTYTGELFF.

This chain joins TRBV29-1 and TRBJ1-2; no clear D gene. V lost 4 bases to trimming and J lost 2 bases, with 5 bases between them. This CDR3 is built from 11 residues. From germline, CDR1 is SQVTM and CDR2 ANQGSEA. This chain's CDR3 is CSVGTNYGYTF. The CDR3 nucleotides are TGCAGCGTTGGAACCAACTATGGCTACACCTTC.

The chain has TRBV10-1 and TRBJ2-7; no firm D call. The length of the CDR3 is 12 residues. Germline V gene sequence: CDR1 WNHNN, CDR2 SYGVQD (reference sequence). V lost 0 bases, J lost 6 bases, and 6 bases lay in between. DNA of the CDR3: TGCGCCAGCAGTGAGTCGTTGGGCGAGCAGTACTTC. It translates to CASSESLGEQYF.

This rearrangement joins TRBV6-1 to TRBJ1-1; D possibly corresponds to TRBD1 (5 bases). CDR1 is MNHNS and CDR2 is SASEGT in the germline V gene. The CDR3 extends over 13 amino acids. Trimming took off 4 bases at V and 1 base at J, with 7 bases between the two ends. The CDR3 DNA follows: TGTGCCAGCAGTGTGACAGAGAACACTGAAGCTTTCTTT. As protein: CASSVTENTEAFF.

J is TRBJ2-7 and V is TRBV6-6, with 8 bases matching TRBD1. Trimming at V came to 6 bases and at J to 3 bases, leaving 4 bases not matched to a gene. CDR3 size: 13 residues. Germline V gives CDR1 MNHNY, CDR2 SVGAGI (reference sequence). The CDR3 DNA reads as TGTGCCAGCAGGGACAGGGTAGGCTACGAGCAGTACTTC. Its protein is CASRDRVGYEQYF.

This rearrangement joins TRBV29-1 to TRBJ2-5; a possible D gene is TRBD2 (7 bases). Germline CDR1 is SQVTM and CDR2 is ANQGSEA. The CDR3 runs to 13 residues. Trimming left V 3 bases short and J 5 bases short, with 13 bases between. CDR3 residues: CSVERGGRETQYF. CDR3 nucleotides: TGCAGCGTTGAGAGGGGGGGGCGGGAGACCCAGTACTTC.

DNA for the CDR3: TGTGCCAGCAGTCAGACACAGGGGGGAAGAGCCGGGGAGCTGTTTTTT. As protein: CASSQTQGGRAGELFF. The chain combines TRBV6-6 with TRBJ2-2, with TRBD1 matching 8 bases. The germline CDR1 and CDR2 sequences are MNHNY and SVGAGI (reference sequence). The CDR3 has 16 amino acids. V was clipped by 5 bases and J by 6 bases; unmatched bases: 11.

This clone was seen only a few times. The CDR3, as DNA: TGTGCCAGCAGCATAAGCACTAGCGGTTACGAGCAGTACTTC. Protein: CASSISTSGYEQYF. The chain has TRBV7-2 and TRBJ2-7; 8 positions match TRBD2. V gave up 5 bases and J gave up 4 bases; unmatched junction bases: 7. CDR1 and CDR2 (germline): SGHTA, FQGNSA. The CDR3 loop spans 14 amino acids.

V usage is TRBV5-1 and J usage is TRBJ2-2, with a tentative D call TRBD1 (6 bases). The CDR3 sequence is 14 residues long. V lost 5 bases, J lost 1 base, and 9 bases lay in between. CDR1 SGHRS and CDR2 YFSETQ come from the germline V gene. CDR3 sequence: CASRKTGNTGELFF. As DNA, the CDR3 is TGCGCCAGCAGGAAGACAGGGAACACCGGGGAGCTGTTTTTT.

This rearrangement joins TRBV5-1 to TRBJ1-1; D ambiguous. The CDR3 contains 14 residues. V was cut by 4 bases and J by 0 bases, with 10 bases left in between. In germline, CDR1 is SGHRS, CDR2 YFSETQ. CDR3 residues: CASSKDGLNTEAFF. In DNA form, the CDR3 reads TGCGCCAGCAGCAAGGACGGACTGAACACTGAAGCTTTCTTT.

The CDR3 nucleotides read TGTGCCACCAGCGGAAGAGATCCTAGCACAGATACGCAGTATTTT. Amino acid sequence: CATSGRDPSTDTQYF. The genes are TRBV15 and TRBJ2-3, with unresolved D. CDR1 is LNHNV and CDR2 is YYDKDF in the germline V gene (reference sequence). This CDR3 is built from 15 residues. Trimming took off 5 bases at V and 0 bases at J, with 12 bases between the two ends.

V is TRBV5-4 and J is TRBJ2-1; tentative D call: TRBD2 (6 bases). Trimming removed 3 bases at V and 6 bases at J, with 10 bases between. This CDR3 has 13 residues. Germline V gene lookup returns CDR1 SGHNT and CDR2 YYREEE (reference sequence). DNA of the CDR3: TGTGCCAGCAGCTGGAGGGGCTCCAATGAGCAGTTCTTC. Translated, it gives CASSWRGSNEQFF.

The chain uses TRBV30 and TRBJ1-2, with a tentative D call TRBD1 (5 bases). The CDR3 is made up of 13 amino acids. Germline V gene lookup returns CDR1 GTSNPN and CDR2 SVGIG (reference sequence). V was shortened by 4 bases and J by 0 bases, with 9 bases between the two germline ends. The CDR3 region has the DNA TGTGCCTGGACAGGGAAAGCTAACTATGGCTACACCTTC. Its translation is CAWTGKANYGYTF.

The chain has TRBV6-1 and TRBJ2-5; 7 positions match TRBD2. V shed 3 bases, J shed 5 bases, and the junction held 9 bases outside the gene matches. In germline, CDR1 is MNHNS, CDR2 SASEGT. This CDR3 spans 15 amino acids. This CDR3 reads CASSERPSGMETQYF. The DNA for the CDR3 is TGTGCCAGCAGTGAGAGGCCTAGCGGTATGGAGACCCAGTACTTC.

The chain carries TRBV9 and TRBJ2-2; TRBD1 matches at 9 bases. V was pared by 3 bases and J by 3 bases, with 3 bases of the junction left unmatched. The CDR3 spans 15 residues. Germline V gene data show CDR1 as SGDLS and CDR2 as YYNGEE. The CDR3 bases are TGTGCCAGCAGCGCCAGACAGGGGGACACCGGGGAGCTGTTTTTT. Its translation is CASSARQGDTGELFF. Full variable domain (rest looked up from reference TRBV9 and TRBJ2-2): DSGVTQTPKHLITATGQRVTLRCSPRSGDLSVYWYQQSLDQGLQFLIQYYNGEERAKGNILERFSAQQFPDLHSELNLSSLELGDSALYFCASSARQGDTGELFFGEGSRLTVL.

Concerning this clone: A read error may account for a junction end that differs from germline. The V and J genes are TRBV7-7 and TRBJ2-2; a possible D gene is TRBD2 (5 bases). The germline gives CDR1 SSHAT, CDR2 FNYEAQ (reference sequence). CDR3 length equals 15 residues. Written as DNA, the CDR3 is TGTGCTAGCAGCTTTTCCGGGGATAACACCGGGGAGCTGTTTTTT. Its translation is CASSFSGDNTGELFF.

This chain links TRBV9 with TRBJ1-5, with D possibly being TRBD1 (5 bases). Trimming cost V 3 bases and J 4 bases, with 11 bases left between them. In germline, CDR1 is SGDLS, CDR2 YYNGEE. The length of the CDR3 is 14 residues. The CDR3 DNA is TGTGCCAGCAGCGGAGAGGGGTCTAATCAGCCCCAGCATTTT. This sequence encodes CASSGEGSNQPQHF.

This chain connects TRBV10-3 to TRBJ2-5; maybe TRBD2 (5 bases). V was pared by 5 bases and J by 5 bases, with 9 bases between. This CDR3 has 12 amino acids. Looked up from germline, CDR1 is ENHRY and CDR2 is SYGVKD. The CDR3 DNA reads as TGTGCCATCAGTCCTACGGGGGAGACCCAGTACTTC. This encodes CAISPTGETQYF.

The chain uses TRBV29-1 and TRBJ1-2, with 8 positions matching TRBD1. V gave up 1 base and J gave up 7 bases; unmatched junction bases: 8. CDR3 length: 14 amino acids. Looked up from germline, CDR1 is SQVTM and CDR2 is ANQGSEA. The CDR3 DNA reads TGCAGCGTTGAAGGCGCGCAGGGGGCTCCTGGCTACACCTTC. Residues: CSVEGAQGAPGYTF. Looking up the rest from reference TRBV29-1 and TRBJ1-2 gives the full variable domain: SAVISQKPSRDICQRGTSLTIQCQVDSQVTMMFWYRQQPGQSLTLIATANQGSEATYESGFVIDKFPISRPNLTFSTLTVSNMSPEDSSIYLCSVEGAQGAPGYTFGSGTRLTVV.

The rearrangement joins TRBV6-1 to TRBJ2-1, with 13 bases matching TRBD2. This CDR3 is 18 amino acids long. V trimming: 4 bases; J trimming: 1 base; junction bases outside the gene matches: 7. Germline-derived CDR1 and CDR2 are MNHNS and SASEGT. The CDR3 region is CASSGGLAGALSYNEQFF. CDR3 nucleotides: TGTGCCAGCAGTGGAGGACTAGCGGGAGCCCTATCCTACAATGAGCAGTTCTTC.

This sequence joins TRBV6-1 and TRBJ2-3, with D possibly TRBD2 on 5 matching bases. CDR1 is MNHNS, CDR2 SASEGT, per germline. The CDR3 covers 13 residues. Deletions cut 9 bases from V and 6 bases from J, with 16 bases between. The CDR3 DNA sequence: TGTGCCAGTGACACGTTCCGAGGGGATACGCAGTATTTT. Amino acids: CASDTFRGDTQYF.

The chain carries TRBV5-8 and TRBJ2-3; unclear D gene. Germline V gene data show CDR1 as SGHTS and CDR2 as YDEGEE. The CDR3 spans 15 residues. V lost 3 bases, J lost 3 bases, and 14 bases lay in between. CDR3 coding DNA: TGTGCCAGCAGCTCGGCGTGGGGTTGGACAGATACGCAGTATTTT. Its translation: CASSSAWGWTDTQYF.

The chain joins TRBV4-1 to TRBJ1-4; 7 nucleotides match TRBD1. Germline CDR1 is MGHRA and CDR2 is YSYEKL. The V and J ends lost 4 bases and 4 bases, in that order; junction bases with no gene match: 6. This CDR3 is 15 amino acids long. This chain's CDR3 is CASSRLSGGNEKLFF. CDR3 coding DNA: TGCGCCAGCAGCCGACTATCAGGGGGTAATGAAAAACTGTTTTTT.

This chain links TRBV13 with TRBJ1-1; a possible D gene is TRBD1 (5 bases). V gave up 9 bases and J gave up 4 bases, with 21 bases separating them. From germline, CDR1 is PRHDT and CDR2 FYEKMQ (reference sequence). This CDR3 has 15 residues. The CDR3 loop reads CASTGPGRWVTEAFF. For the CDR3, the DNA is TGTGCCAGTACTGGACCAGGGAGGTGGGTCACTGAAGCTTTCTTT. The variable domain in full, with the rest retrieved from reference TRBV13 and TRBJ1-1, is AAGVIQSPRHLIKEKRETATLKCYPIPRHDTVYWYQQGPGQDPQFLISFYEKMQSDKGSIPDRFSAQQFSDYHSELNMSSLELGDSALYFCASTGPGRWVTEAFFGQGTRLTVV.

This clone was observed a single time. The chain employs TRBV9 and TRBJ1-1; D is undetermined. Looked up from germline, CDR1 is SGDLS and CDR2 is YYNGEE. V was shortened by 4 bases and J by 7 bases, with 17 bases between the two germline ends. CDR3 length equals 14 residues. CDR3 in amino acids: CASSPLEVSGEAFF. CDR3 coding DNA: TGTGCCAGCAGCCCACTAGAGGTCAGTGGTGAAGCTTTCTTT.

The gene calls are TRBV6-5 and TRBJ1-4; TRBD1 agrees at 7 bases. Germline CDR1 is MNHEY and CDR2 is SVGAGI. V trimming: 8 bases; J trimming: 8 bases; junction bases outside the gene matches: 11. There are 14 residues in the CDR3. The CDR3 DNA reads TGTGCCAGCTCTGCTACAGCGACAGGGGAAAAACTGTTTTTT. The encoded protein is CASSATATGEKLFF.

The V call is TRBV2, the J call TRBJ2-7; the D call may be TRBD1 or TRBD2 (6 bases each). This CDR3 is 15 amino acids long. CDR1 SNHLY and CDR2 FYNNEI come from the germline V gene. Trimming cost V 5 bases and J 4 bases, with 18 bases left between them. The CDR3 is CASSTIGGPPYEQYF. CDR3 DNA: TGTGCCAGCAGTACCATAGGGGGGCCCCCTTACGAGCAGTACTTC.

V usage is TRBV6-6 and J usage is TRBJ1-4; maybe TRBD1 (6 bases). CDR1 and CDR2 (germline): MNHNY, SVGAGI (reference sequence). This CDR3 spans 14 amino acids. Trimming took off 2 bases at V and 7 bases at J, with 11 bases between the two ends. This chain's CDR3 is CASSYGQTVEKLFF. The CDR3 DNA sequence: TGTGCCAGCAGTTACGGACAGACGGTTGAAAAACTGTTTTTT.

The chain is built from TRBV7-3 and TRBJ2-3; 11 nucleotides match TRBD1. Unmatched junction bases numbered 3, after V lost 5 bases and J lost 5 bases. The CDR3 is 14 amino acids. Per the germline V gene, CDR1 is SGHTA and CDR2 is FQGTGA. CDR3 amino acids: CASSPDRGRDTQYF. The CDR3, as DNA: TGTGCCAGCAGCCCGGACAGGGGGCGAGATACGCAGTATTTT.

The chain is built from TRBV29-1 and TRBJ2-5, with D possibly matching TRBD2 (6 bases). Germline V gene data show CDR1 as SQVTM and CDR2 as ANQGSEA. This CDR3 has 17 residues. The ends were cut back, 0 bases at V and 4 bases at J, with 21 bases in the middle. Here the CDR3 reads CSVEDQIGRRTGETQYF. For the CDR3, the DNA is TGCAGCGTTGAAGATCAAATCGGGAGAAGGACGGGAGAGACCCAGTACTTC.

In its sample, this clone was seen once. The chain is built from TRBV5-1 and TRBJ1-4; D remains unclear. Trimming pared 0 bases from V and 3 bases from J, leaving 9 bases between. CDR3 length: 15 amino acids. The germline gives CDR1 SGHRS, CDR2 YFSETQ. The CDR3 nucleotides are TGCGCCAGCAGCTTGGAGCCGGGGTCTAATGAAAAACTGTTTTTT. The encoded protein is CASSLEPGSNEKLFF.